This T cell receptor beta chain originates from a study of CD8 T cells in Susac syndrome. The length of the CDR3 is 15 residues. Reverse transcription of roughly 0.5 to 1 ug RNA was performed with random hexamers. An immunoSEQ multiplex PCR amplified TCR beta CDR3 over 54 Vbeta and 13 Jbeta. Using its own MiXCR run on the immunoSEQ multiplex PCR reads, TCRdb lists one record per CDR3 protein. Found here are around 160,000 distinct CDR3 sequences, 94% of them singletons; the top ten hold 0.085% to 0.095%. The chain uses TRBV21-1 and TRBJ1-5. TRBV21-1 is reported as a pseudogene. Material for sequencing was CD4+ T cells from PBMCs. This clonotype was sampled from a human donor with multiple sclerosis. CDR3 sequence reads: CASSKVRTSTRPQHF. The CDR3 coding sequence is TGTGCCAGCAGCAAAGTAAGGACTTCAACCCGGCCCCAGCATTTT.